These 16 T cell receptor beta chains originate from one sample sequenced in a study of PD-L1 blockade in urothelial cancer. Sequencing was performed with immunoSEQ multiplex PCR; in TCRdb, only in-frame clones are kept and a portion is missing. The sample has fewer than 50,000 clones; 65% to 90% are singletons. Time point in this sample: peripheral blood 6 weeks after treatment start. The source was PBMCs, collected around atezolizumab (anti-PD-L1) treatment. The receptors here all came from a man in his sixties with urothelial cancer.

This sequence joins TRBV27 and TRBJ2-5; possibly TRBD1 for D (5 bases). Germline loops: CDR1 MNHEY, CDR2 SMNVEV (reference sequence). There are 14 residues in the CDR3. V was clipped by 6 bases and J by 6 bases, with 17 bases between them. DNA for the CDR3: TGTGCCAGCAGCTCCAGTTGGGGCGGAAAGACCCAGTACTTC. Encoded protein: CASSSSWGGKTQYF.

V gene TRBV5-8 combines with J gene TRBJ2-2; 8 bases align to TRBD2. Germline V gives CDR1 SGHTS, CDR2 YDEGEE. After removal of 2 bases from V and 5 bases from J, the junction contained 5 bases not matched to a gene. CDR3 size: 15 residues. This CDR3 reads CASSFLAGFTGELFF. CDR3 nucleotides: TGTGCCAGCAGCTTTTTAGCGGGGTTTACCGGGGAGCTGTTTTTT.

The V call is TRBV19, the J call TRBJ1-5, with D tentatively TRBD1 (5 bases). The V and J ends lost 3 bases and 5 bases respectively, with 11 bases between them. The CDR3 spans 14 residues. Per germline, CDR1 LNHDA and CDR2 SQIVND (reference sequence). CDR3 protein: CASSMGRVDQPQHF. Here the CDR3 DNA reads TGTGCCAGTAGTATGGGCAGGGTAGATCAGCCCCAGCATTTT.

The chain uses TRBV5-1 and TRBJ1-5, with 7 bases matching TRBD1. Looked up from germline, CDR1 is SGHRS and CDR2 is YFSETQ. This CDR3 comprises 16 residues. With 4 bases clipped from V and 0 bases from J, the junction kept 7 bases outside the gene matches. The CDR3 sequence is CASSPGTVDSNQPQHF. The DNA for the CDR3 is TGCGCCAGCAGCCCCGGGACAGTAGATAGCAATCAGCCCCAGCATTTT. The complete variable domain, with remaining parts taken from reference TRBV5-1 and TRBJ1-5, reads KAGVTQTPRYLIKTRGQQVTLSCSPISGHRSVSWYQQTPGQGLQFLFEYFSETQRNKGNFPGRFSGRQFSNSRSEMNVSTLELGDSALYLCASSPGTVDSNQPQHFGDGTRLSIL.

The J gene is TRBJ2-3, the V gene TRBV7-3; no reliable D call. CDR3 length: 13 amino acids. Trimming shortened V by 4 bases and J by 1 base, and 6 bases separated the two germline ends. The V gene's germline CDR1 is SGHTA and CDR2 FQGTGA. The CDR3 protein is CASSSRGTDTQYF. In DNA form, the CDR3 reads TGTGCCAGCAGCTCCCGGGGCACAGATACGCAGTATTTT.

This clone came up once. The chain couples TRBV9 to TRBJ2-7; possibly TRBD1 for D (6 bases). Germline V gene data show CDR1 as SGDLS and CDR2 as YYNGEE. V was pared by 3 bases and J by 0 bases, with 10 bases between. This CDR3 is built from 14 residues. CDR3 protein: CASSGRDNSYEQYF. The CDR3 region has the DNA TGTGCCAGCAGCGGCCGGGACAACTCCTACGAGCAGTACTTC. The full variable domain, rest sourced from reference TRBV9 and TRBJ2-7, is DSGVTQTPKHLITATGQRVTLRCSPRSGDLSVYWYQQSLDQGLQFLIQYYNGEERAKGNILERFSAQQFPDLHSELNLSSLELGDSALYFCASSGRDNSYEQYFGPGTRLTVT.

This chain uses TRBV30 with TRBJ2-7, with D possibly TRBD2 on 5 matching bases. Between the trimmed V and J ends, which lost 5 bases and 1 base, there was a span of 6 bases. The CDR3 is 11 residues long. Germline loops: CDR1 GTSNPN, CDR2 SVGIG (reference sequence). The CDR3 loop is CAWGGSYEQYF. In DNA form, the CDR3 reads TGTGCCTGGGGCGGGTCCTACGAGCAGTACTTC.

The genes are TRBV19 and TRBJ1-6; D remains unclear. Germline V gene lookup returns CDR1 LNHDA and CDR2 SQIVND (reference sequence). The CDR3 covers 12 residues. Trimming cost V 4 bases and J 7 bases, with 5 bases left between them. The DNA of the CDR3 is TGTGCCAGTAGTACAGCGAATTCACCCCTCCACTTT. Protein product: CASSTANSPLHF.

The chain couples TRBV7-9 to TRBJ1-6; 9 bases align to TRBD1. CDR1 and CDR2 (germline): SEHNR, FQNEAQ (reference sequence). V shed 5 bases, J shed 14 bases, and the junction held 13 bases outside the gene matches. There are 15 residues in the CDR3. For the CDR3, the DNA is TGTGCCAGCAGCCCCCCCGGGACAGGGTCAACATCCCTCCACTTT. Translating gives CASSPPGTGSTSLHF.

The rearrangement uses TRBV6-1 and TRBJ2-2, with 9 positions matching TRBD2. The V and J ends lost 3 bases and 1 base, in that order; junction bases with no gene match: 0. The CDR3 contains 15 residues. Germline CDR1 reads MNHNS; CDR2 reads SASEGT. The chain's CDR3 is CASSDSGRNTGELFF. The CDR3 DNA reads TGTGCCAGCAGTGATAGCGGGAGGAACACCGGGGAGCTGTTTTTT.

The chain employs TRBV19 and TRBJ1-5; no definite D call. The ends were cut back, 3 bases at V and 3 bases at J, with 15 bases in the middle. Germline V gene sequence: CDR1 LNHDA, CDR2 SQIVND (reference sequence). The CDR3 runs to 16 residues. The CDR3 DNA sequence: TGTGCCAGTAGTATTCCATGGGAGGGAATCAATCAGCCCCAGCATTTT. Encoded protein: CASSIPWEGINQPQHF.

The count of this clone is one. The chain has TRBV27 and TRBJ1-2; TRBD1 might be the D (5 bases). V was clipped by 6 bases and J by 8 bases, with 16 bases between them. Germline V gene sequence: CDR1 MNHEY, CDR2 SMNVEV (reference sequence). This CDR3 contains 13 residues. CDR3 nucleotides: TGTGCCAGCAGGTCCCCCGGGAGGGACGGCTACACCTTC. This encodes CASRSPGRDGYTF.

The chain employs TRBV30 and TRBJ2-7, with 14 bases fitting TRBD2. Germline V gene sequence: CDR1 GTSNPN, CDR2 SVGIG (reference sequence). V lost 3 bases and J lost 2; bases outside the gene matches: 6. This CDR3 has 16 residues. The CDR3 sequence is CAWRGTSGRKTYEQYF. For the CDR3, the DNA is TGTGCCTGGAGGGGGACTAGCGGGAGAAAAACCTACGAGCAGTACTTC.

V and J are TRBV7-2 and TRBJ2-7; D gene ambiguous. With 2 bases removed from V and 4 bases from J, the gap between germline ends came to 9 bases. In germline, CDR1 is SGHTA, CDR2 FQGNSA. The CDR3 loop spans 13 amino acids. CDR3 residues: CASSLLLTYEQYF. As DNA, the CDR3 is TGTGCCAGCAGCTTACTGCTAACTTACGAGCAGTACTTC.

The chain couples TRBV6-4 to TRBJ2-1, with 9 bases lining up with TRBD1. V shed 3 bases, J shed 7 bases, and the junction held 10 bases outside the gene matches. From germline, CDR1 is MRHNA and CDR2 SNTAGT. The CDR3 totals 16 residues. CDR3 DNA: TGTGCCAGCAGTGAAAGTACAGGGGGCGGCGGGAATGAGCAGTTCTTC. Encoded protein: CASSESTGGGGNEQFF.

This CDR3 is CAWVLAGASTDTQYF. Written as DNA, the CDR3 is TGTGCCTGGGTACTAGCGGGAGCTAGCACAGATACGCAGTATTTT. The genes are TRBV30 and TRBJ2-3; 11 nucleotides agree with TRBD2. Germline CDR1 is GTSNPN and CDR2 is SVGIG (reference sequence). The junction had 4 bases not matched to a gene; V was cut back by 5 bases and J by 0 bases. The CDR3 length is 15 residues.